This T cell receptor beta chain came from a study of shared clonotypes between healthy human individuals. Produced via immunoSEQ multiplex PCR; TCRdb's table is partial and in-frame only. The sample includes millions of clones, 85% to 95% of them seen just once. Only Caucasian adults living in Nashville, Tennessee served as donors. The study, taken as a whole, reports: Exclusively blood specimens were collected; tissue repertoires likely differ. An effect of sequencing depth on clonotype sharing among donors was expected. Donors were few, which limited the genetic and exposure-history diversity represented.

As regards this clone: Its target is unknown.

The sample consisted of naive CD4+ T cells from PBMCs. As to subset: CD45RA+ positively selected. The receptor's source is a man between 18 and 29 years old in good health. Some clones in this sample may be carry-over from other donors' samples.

The CDR3 reads CASSQELRMNTEAFF. Here the CDR3 DNA reads TGCGCCAGCAGCCAAGAGCTCAGAATGAACACTGAAGCTTTCTTT. The chain links TRBV4-1 to TRBJ1-1; D is undetermined. The germline V and J ends were trimmed by 0 bases and 0 bases, with 8 bases remaining between them. Germline CDR1 MGHRA, CDR2 YSYEKL. The CDR3 runs to 15 residues.